This entry features one T cell receptor (beta chain) sequence. Its antigen remains undetermined. Base-call qualities are not available, and no considerably larger clone is one nucleotide away. For CDR1 and CDR2, the germline V gene lists SGHTA and FQGNSA. The cysteine opens and the phenylalanine closes a CDR3 of 13 amino acids. Solely the CDR3 DNA is kept, with 39 bases framed from the first base. Clipping removes 6 bases from V and 10 bases from J, with 9 as the unmatched junction base count. Library preparation was by the immunoSEQ multiplex PCR assay. The source is immuneACCESS, and TCRdb retained only in-frame sequences with V and J called. Part of the clones is not carried over; for the studies checked, unresolved V genes explain less than half of this, and the remainder is unexplained. For this sample the table gives approximately 23,000 clones, of which roughly 89% were detected only once. 1.5% to 1.8% of the sample comes from the top ten.

These data originate in a study of T cell repertoires and Cas9 in healthy adults (dated by TCRdb to between 2018 and 2020). Background on the whole study: Within the CD4 and CD8 compartments, the researchers characterized SpCas9-reactive T cells in terms of multi-effector potency, cytotoxicity and lineage determination. The study examined preexisting T cell immunity against the Streptococcus pyogenes Cas9 nuclease (SpCas9) used in CRISPR gene editing. The research as a whole found: In vitro, SpCas9-reactive regulatory T cells were reported to reduce the proliferation and function of SpCas9-reactive effector T cells.

Healthy humans were used as donors in the study. The sequence was collected from a human donor in good health. The sequenced sample was CD4+ effector T cells (CD127+, CD25-, CD137-, CD154-) from PBMCs; culture status not recorded. The chain links TRBV7-2 with TRBJ2-1, and TRBD2 aligns with 7 junction nucleotides. The sequenced DNA: TGTGCCAGCAGTTCAGAACCCGGGGGGGAGCAGTTCTTC. Its coded protein is CASSSEPGGEQFF.